This T cell receptor beta chain was sequenced in a study of T cell repertoires in cytomegalovirus infection. Study-wide context: Evidence of both CMV infection and a matching HLA type came from public TCR beta signatures.

Whole-study results and caveats: It was HLA-C-restricted CMV-specific TCR beta clonotypes that dominated the response ex vivo. Summed public TCR beta family frequency identified CMV carriers bearing the relevant HLA.

This clonotype has a handful of counts. The antigen remains unidentified. TCRdb reprocessed the reads with MiXCR, giving one entry per CDR3 protein. The table lists about 320,000 distinct CDR3 sequences, over 7.5% of them singletons. V gave up 5 bases and J gave up 2 bases, with 11 bases separating them. Germline values: CDR1 MNHGY, CDR2 SAAAGT. The CDR3 extends over 14 amino acids. Sequences were obtained from PBMCs. The sequence was collected from a human donor in good health (CMV status not recorded). Some clones in this sample may be carry-over from other donors' samples. This chain links TRBV6-8 with TRBJ2-3; D may be TRBD2 (5 bases). The CDR3 here is CASSQRIPTDTQYF. In DNA, the CDR3 is TGTGCCAGCAGTCAGCGGATCCCCACAGATACGCAGTATTTT.